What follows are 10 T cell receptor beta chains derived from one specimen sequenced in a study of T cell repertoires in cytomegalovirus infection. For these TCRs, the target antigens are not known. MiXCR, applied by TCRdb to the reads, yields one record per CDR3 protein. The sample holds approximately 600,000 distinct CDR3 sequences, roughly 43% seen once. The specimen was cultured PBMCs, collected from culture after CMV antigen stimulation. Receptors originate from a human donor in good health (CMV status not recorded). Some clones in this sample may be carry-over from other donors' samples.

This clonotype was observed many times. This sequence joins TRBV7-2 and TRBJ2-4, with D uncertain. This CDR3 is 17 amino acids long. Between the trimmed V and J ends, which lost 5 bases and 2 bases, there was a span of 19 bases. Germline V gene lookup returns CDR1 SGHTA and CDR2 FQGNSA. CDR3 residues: CASSPRPAYGTKNIQYF. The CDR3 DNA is TGTGCCAGCAGCCCCCGTCCGGCCTATGGCACCAAAAACATTCAGTACTTC. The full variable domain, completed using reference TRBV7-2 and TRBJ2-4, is GAGVSQSPSNKVTEKGKDVELRCDPISGHTALYWYRQSLGQGLEFLIYFQGNSAPDKSGLPSDRFSAERTGGSVSTLTIQRTQQEDSAVYLCASSPRPAYGTKNIQYFGAGTRLSVL.

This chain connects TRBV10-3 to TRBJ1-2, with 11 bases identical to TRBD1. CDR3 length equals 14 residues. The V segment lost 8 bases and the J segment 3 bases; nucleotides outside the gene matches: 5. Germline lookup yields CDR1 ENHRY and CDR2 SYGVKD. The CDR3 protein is CAIGQGALDYGYTF. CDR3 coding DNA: TGTGCCATCGGACAGGGGGCCTTGGACTATGGCTACACCTTC.

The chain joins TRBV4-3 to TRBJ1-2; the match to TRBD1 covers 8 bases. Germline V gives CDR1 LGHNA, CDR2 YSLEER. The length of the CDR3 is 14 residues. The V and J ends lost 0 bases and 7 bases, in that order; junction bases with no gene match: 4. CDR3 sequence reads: CASSQDRGLGGYTF. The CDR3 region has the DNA TGCGCCAGCAGCCAAGACAGGGGGCTCGGTGGCTACACCTTC.

The CDR3 region is CSAGREGRVSGNTIYF. The DNA of the CDR3 is TGCAGTGCTGGGAGGGAGGGGAGGGTTTCTGGAAACACCATATATTTT. The chain carries TRBV20-1 and TRBJ1-3; D is perhaps TRBD1 (5 bases). This CDR3 region has 16 residues. The V end was cut by 5 bases, the J end by 1 base, with 18 bases between. The germline V gene has CDR1 DFQATT and CDR2 SNEGSKA (reference sequence).

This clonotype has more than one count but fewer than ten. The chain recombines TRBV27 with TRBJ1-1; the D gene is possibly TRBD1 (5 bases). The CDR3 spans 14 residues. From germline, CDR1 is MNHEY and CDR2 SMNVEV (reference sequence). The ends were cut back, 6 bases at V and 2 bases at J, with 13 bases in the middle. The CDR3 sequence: CASSRPGYNTEAFF. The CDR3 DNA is TGTGCCAGCAGCCGCCCAGGGTACAACACTGAAGCTTTCTTT.

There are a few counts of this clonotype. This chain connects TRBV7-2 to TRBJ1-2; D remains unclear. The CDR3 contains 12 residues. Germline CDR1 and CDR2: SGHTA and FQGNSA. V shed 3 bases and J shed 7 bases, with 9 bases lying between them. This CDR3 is CASSFGSPGYTF. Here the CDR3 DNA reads TGTGCCAGCAGCTTCGGTTCTCCTGGCTACACCTTC.

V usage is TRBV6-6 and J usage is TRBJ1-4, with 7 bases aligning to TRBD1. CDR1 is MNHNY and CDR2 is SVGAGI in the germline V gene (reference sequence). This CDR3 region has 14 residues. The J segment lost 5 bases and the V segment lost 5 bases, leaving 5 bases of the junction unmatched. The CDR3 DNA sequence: TGTGCCAGCAGTCCCGGGACAGTGAATGAAAAACTGTTTTTT. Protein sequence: CASSPGTVNEKLFF.

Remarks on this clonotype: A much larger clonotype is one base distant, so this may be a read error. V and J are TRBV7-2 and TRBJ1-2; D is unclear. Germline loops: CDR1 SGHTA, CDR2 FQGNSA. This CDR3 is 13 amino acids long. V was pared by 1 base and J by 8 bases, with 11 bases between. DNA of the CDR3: TGTACCAGCAGCTTAGGAACGGCGTGGGGCTACACCTTC. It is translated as CTSSLGTAWGYTF. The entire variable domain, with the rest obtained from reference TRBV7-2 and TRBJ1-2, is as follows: GAGVSQSPSNKVTEKGKDVELRCDPISGHTALYWYRQSLGQGLEFLIYFQGNSAPDKSGLPSDRFSAERTGGSVSTLTIQRTQQEDSAVYLCTSSLGTAWGYTFGSGTRLTVV.

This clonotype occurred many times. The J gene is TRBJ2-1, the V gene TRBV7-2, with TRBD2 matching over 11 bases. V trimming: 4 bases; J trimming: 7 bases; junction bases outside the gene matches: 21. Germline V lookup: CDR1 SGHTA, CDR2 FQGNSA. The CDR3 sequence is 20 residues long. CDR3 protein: CASSSHDILAGGPSVNEQFF. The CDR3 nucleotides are TGTGCCAGCAGCTCCCATGACATTTTAGCGGGAGGGCCTAGTGTGAATGAGCAGTTCTTC. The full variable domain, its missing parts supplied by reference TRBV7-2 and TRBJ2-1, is GAGVSQSPSNKVTEKGKDVELRCDPISGHTALYWYRQSLGQGLEFLIYFQGNSAPDKSGLPSDRFSAERTGGSVSTLTIQRTQQEDSAVYLCASSSHDILAGGPSVNEQFFGPGTRLTVL.

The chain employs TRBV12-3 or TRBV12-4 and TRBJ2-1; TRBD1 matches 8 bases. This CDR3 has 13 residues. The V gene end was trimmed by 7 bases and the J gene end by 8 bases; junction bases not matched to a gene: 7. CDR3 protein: CASTTDRAHEQFF. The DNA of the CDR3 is TGTGCCAGCACCACGGACAGGGCCCATGAGCAGTTCTTC.